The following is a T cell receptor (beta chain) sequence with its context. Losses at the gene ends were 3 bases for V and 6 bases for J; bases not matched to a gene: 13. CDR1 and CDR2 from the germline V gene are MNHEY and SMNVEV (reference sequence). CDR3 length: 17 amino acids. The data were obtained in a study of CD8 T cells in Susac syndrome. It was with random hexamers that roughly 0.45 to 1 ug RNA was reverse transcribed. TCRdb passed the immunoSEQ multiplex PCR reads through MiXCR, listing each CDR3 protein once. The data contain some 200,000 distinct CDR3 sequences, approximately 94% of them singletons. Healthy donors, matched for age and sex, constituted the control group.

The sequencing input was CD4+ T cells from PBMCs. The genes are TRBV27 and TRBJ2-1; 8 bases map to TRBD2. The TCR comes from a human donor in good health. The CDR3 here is CASSFRRREAAGNEQFF. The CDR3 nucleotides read TGTGCCAGCAGTTTTCGAAGGCGGGAGGCAGCTGGCAATGAGCAGTTCTTC.